Included here is one T cell receptor beta chain sequence, with context. Antigen: not known. Germline V gene lookup returns CDR1 SGHTA and CDR2 FQGNSA. The CDR3 runs to 15 residues. Trimming left V 1 base short and J 2 bases short, with 9 bases between. This specimen comes from a study of response to subunit inactivated influenza vaccine. General study results and limits: There was a suggestion from the authors that each seasonal influenza vaccination recruits few new T cells.

TCRdb used MiXCR to reprocess the RT-PCR reads, holding one entry per CDR3 protein. Here the sample spans hundreds of thousands of distinct CDR3 sequences, approximately 14% being singletons. The TCR comes from a man over 45 who received an inactivated influenza vaccine. The V and J genes are TRBV7-2 and TRBJ2-4, with no clear D. The sample was PBMCs from blood, taken roughly 13 days after vaccination. In DNA form, the CDR3 reads TGTGCCAGCAGCTTAGTTGCGTTGACCAAAAACATTCAGTACTTC. Its protein product is CASSLVALTKNIQYF. Full variable domain (outside the CDR3, taken from reference TRBV7-2 and TRBJ2-4): GAGVSQSPSNKVTEKGKDVELRCDPISGHTALYWYRQSLGQGLEFLIYFQGNSAPDKSGLPSDRFSAERTGGSVSTLTIQRTQQEDSAVYLCASSLVALTKNIQYFGAGTRLSVL.